Below, one T cell receptor (beta chain) is given with its context. Its antigen is undetermined. Assay: immunoSEQ multiplex PCR; the TCRdb copy retains only in-frame clones and omits some. The profile shows about 24,000 clones, roughly 89% of them singletons. The sample is drawn from a study of glioma-infiltrating T cells after dendritic cell vaccination. Study-level information: Treatment, given 2003 to 2012, was autologous tumor lysate-pulsed dendritic cell vaccination. At biweekly intervals, patients got three intradermal dendritic cell vaccine injections.

Broader study findings: Patients with more pretreatment TILs had longer time to progression and survival.

Time point of the sample: after dendritic cell vaccination, including at tumor progression/relapse. The clonotype originates from a human donor with glioblastoma. This specimen was blood, taken after dendritic cell vaccination.

CDR3 nucleotide sequence: TGTGCCAGCAGCTTGCCGGGACAGGGCTCAGATACGCAGTATTTT. It codes for CASSLPGQGSDTQYF. This chain joins TRBV5-4 and TRBJ2-3; 9 bases are shared with TRBD1. The trim removed 1 base at V and 4 bases at J, leaving 4 bases unmatched. CDR3 length: 15 residues. CDR1 is SGHNT, CDR2 YYREEE, per germline (reference sequence).